This T cell receptor (beta chain) was recorded in a study of spatial heterogeneity in lung cancer. The study, taken as a whole, reports: The study found that expanded intratumoral alpha and beta TCR counts tracked tumor mutation counts.

In the case of this clonotype: Its antigen is undetermined.

Time point defined: sample taken at primary tumor resection. The donors comprised about 69 untreated early-stage non-small cell lung cancer patients. This CDR3 is built from 14 residues. J lost 5 bases, V lost 7 bases, and 7 bases had no gene match. The germline V gene has CDR1 MNHEY and CDR2 SMNVEV (reference sequence). TCRdb re-derived calls from the 5' RACE reads in MiXCR, one entry per CDR3 protein. Among 5,000 or so distinct CDR3 sequences listed, less than 35% were seen once. The chain carries TRBV27 and TRBJ2-7, with 11 positions matching TRBD2. The TCR was taken from a female donor with early-stage non-small cell lung cancer. Sequenced here: lung tumor tissue, sampled at surgery. The CDR3 loop reads CASKVAGGNHEQYF. The DNA for the CDR3 is TGTGCCAGCAAAGTAGCGGGAGGGAACCACGAGCAGTACTTC.